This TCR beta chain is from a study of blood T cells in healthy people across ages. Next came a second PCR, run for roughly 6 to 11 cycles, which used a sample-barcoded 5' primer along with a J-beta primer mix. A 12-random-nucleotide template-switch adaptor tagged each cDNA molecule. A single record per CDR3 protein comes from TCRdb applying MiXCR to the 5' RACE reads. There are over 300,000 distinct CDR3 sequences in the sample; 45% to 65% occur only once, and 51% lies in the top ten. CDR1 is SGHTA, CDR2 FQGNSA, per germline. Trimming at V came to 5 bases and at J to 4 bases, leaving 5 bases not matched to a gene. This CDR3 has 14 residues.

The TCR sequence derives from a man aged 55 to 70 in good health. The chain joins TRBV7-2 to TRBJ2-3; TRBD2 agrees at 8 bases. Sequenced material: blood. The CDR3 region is CASSVSGRPDTQYF. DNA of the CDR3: TGTGCCAGCAGCGTCAGCGGGAGACCAGATACGCAGTATTTT.